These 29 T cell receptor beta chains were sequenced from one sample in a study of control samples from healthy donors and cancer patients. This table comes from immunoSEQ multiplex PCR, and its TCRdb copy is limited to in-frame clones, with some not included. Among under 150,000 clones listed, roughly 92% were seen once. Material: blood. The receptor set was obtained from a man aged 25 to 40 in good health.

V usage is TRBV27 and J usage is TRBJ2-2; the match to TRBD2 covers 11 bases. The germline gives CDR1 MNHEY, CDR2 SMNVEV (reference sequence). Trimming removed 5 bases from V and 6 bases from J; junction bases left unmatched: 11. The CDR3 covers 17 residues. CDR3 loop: CASSPRIAGGGSGELFF. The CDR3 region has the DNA TGTGCCAGCAGTCCCCGTATAGCGGGGGGGGGTTCCGGGGAGCTGTTTTTT.

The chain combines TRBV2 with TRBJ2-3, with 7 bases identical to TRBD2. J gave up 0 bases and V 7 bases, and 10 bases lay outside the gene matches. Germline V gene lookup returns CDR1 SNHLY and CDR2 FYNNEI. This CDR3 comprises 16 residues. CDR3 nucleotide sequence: TGTGCCAGCACCTTCTTACTAGCGACTAGCACAGATACGCAGTATTTT. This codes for CASTFLLATSTDTQYF.

The CDR3 protein is CATGSERTDTQYF. DNA of the CDR3: TGTGCCACGGGCTCGGAACGCACAGATACGCAGTATTTT. The V and J genes are TRBV15 and TRBJ2-3; D unclear. Germline CDR1 is LNHNV and CDR2 is YYDKDF (reference sequence). V was clipped by 9 bases and J by 1 base, with 11 bases between them. CDR3 size: 13 residues.

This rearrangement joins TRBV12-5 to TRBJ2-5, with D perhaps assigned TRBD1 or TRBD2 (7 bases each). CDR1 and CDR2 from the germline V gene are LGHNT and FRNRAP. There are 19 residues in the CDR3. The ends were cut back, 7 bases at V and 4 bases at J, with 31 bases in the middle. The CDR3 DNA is TGTGCTAGTGCCCAGGGGGGGAAGGTCGACGCGGATCGGAGAGAGACCCAGTACTTC. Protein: CASAQGGKVDADRRETQYF.

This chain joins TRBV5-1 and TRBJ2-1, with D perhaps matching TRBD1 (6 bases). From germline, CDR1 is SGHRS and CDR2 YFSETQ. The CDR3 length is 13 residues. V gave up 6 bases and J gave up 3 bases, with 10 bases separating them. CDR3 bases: TGCGCCAGCAAGGCAGGGGTCTACAATGAGCAGTTCTTC. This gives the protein CASKAGVYNEQFF.

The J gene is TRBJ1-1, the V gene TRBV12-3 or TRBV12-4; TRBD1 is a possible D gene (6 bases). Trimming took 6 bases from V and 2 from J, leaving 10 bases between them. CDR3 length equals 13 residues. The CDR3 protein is CASRQGPNTEAFF. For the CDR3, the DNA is TGTGCCAGCAGGCAGGGGCCTAACACTGAAGCTTTCTTT.

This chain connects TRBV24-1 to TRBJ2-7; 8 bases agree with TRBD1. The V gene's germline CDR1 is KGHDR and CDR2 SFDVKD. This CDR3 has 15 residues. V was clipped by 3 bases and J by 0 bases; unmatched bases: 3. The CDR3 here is CATSDGQGVSYEQYF. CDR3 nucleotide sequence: TGTGCCACCAGTGATGGACAGGGAGTCTCCTACGAGCAGTACTTC.

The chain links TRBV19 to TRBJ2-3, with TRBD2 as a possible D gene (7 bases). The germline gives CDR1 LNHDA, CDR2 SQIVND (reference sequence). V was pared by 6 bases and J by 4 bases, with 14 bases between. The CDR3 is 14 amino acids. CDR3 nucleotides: TGTGCCAGTAGCCCCACAGGGAGGGCAGATACGCAGTATTTT. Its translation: CASSPTGRADTQYF.

The CDR3 DNA is TGTGCCAGCAGCCCAAGGGGCAGGGGGCAATTATCTCCTGGAAACACCATATATTTT. This encodes CASSPRGRGQLSPGNTIYF. This chain joins TRBV7-9 and TRBJ1-3; 8 bases are shared with TRBD1. This CDR3 spans 19 amino acids. Germline V gene lookup returns CDR1 SEHNR and CDR2 FQNEAQ (reference sequence). V lost 5 bases, J lost 2 bases, and 17 bases stayed unmatched.

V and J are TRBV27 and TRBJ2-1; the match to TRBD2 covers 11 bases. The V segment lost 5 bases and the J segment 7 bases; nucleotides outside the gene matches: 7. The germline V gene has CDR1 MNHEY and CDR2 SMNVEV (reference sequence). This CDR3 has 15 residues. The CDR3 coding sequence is TGTGCCAGCAGTAATAGCGGGAGGGCCACAAATGAGCAGTTCTTC. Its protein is CASSNSGRATNEQFF.

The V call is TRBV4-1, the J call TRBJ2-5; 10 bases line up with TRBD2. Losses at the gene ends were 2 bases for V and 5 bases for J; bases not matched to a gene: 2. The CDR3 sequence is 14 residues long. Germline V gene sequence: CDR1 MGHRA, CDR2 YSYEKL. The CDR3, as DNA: TGCGCCAGCAGCCAATTAGCGGGAGGTGAGACCCAGTACTTC. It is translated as CASSQLAGGETQYF.

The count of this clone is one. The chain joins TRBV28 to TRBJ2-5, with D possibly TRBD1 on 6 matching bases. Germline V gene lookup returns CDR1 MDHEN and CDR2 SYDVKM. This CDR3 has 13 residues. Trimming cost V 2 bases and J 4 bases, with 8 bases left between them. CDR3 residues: CASSLGGRETQYF. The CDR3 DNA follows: TGTGCCAGCAGTTTAGGGGGCAGAGAGACCCAGTACTTC.

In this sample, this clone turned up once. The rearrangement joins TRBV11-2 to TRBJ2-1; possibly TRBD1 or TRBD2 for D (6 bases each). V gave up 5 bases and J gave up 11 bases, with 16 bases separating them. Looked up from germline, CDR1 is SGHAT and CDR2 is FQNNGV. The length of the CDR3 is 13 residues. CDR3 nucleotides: TGTGCCAGCAGCAAATGGGGGGACATACAGCAGTTCTTC. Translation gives CASSKWGDIQQFF. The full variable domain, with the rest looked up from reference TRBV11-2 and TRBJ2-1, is EAGVAQSPRYKIIEKRQSVAFWCNPISGHATLYWYQQILGQGPKLLIQFQNNGVVDDSQLPKDRFSAERLKGVDSTLKIQPAKLEDSAVYLCASSKWGDIQQFFGPGTRLTVL.

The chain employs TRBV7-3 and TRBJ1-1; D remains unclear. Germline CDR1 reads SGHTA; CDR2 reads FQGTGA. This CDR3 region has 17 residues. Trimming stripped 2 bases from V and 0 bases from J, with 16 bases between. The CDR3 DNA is TGTGCCAGCAGCTTACGACCCGGGGAGAGGGTGAACACTGAAGCTTTCTTT. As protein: CASSLRPGERVNTEAFF.

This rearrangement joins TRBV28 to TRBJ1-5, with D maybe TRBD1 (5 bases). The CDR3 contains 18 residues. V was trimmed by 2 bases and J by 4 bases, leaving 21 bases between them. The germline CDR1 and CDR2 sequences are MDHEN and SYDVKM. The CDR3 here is CASSLIRRVRVENQPQHF. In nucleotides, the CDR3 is TGTGCCAGCAGTTTAATTCGCAGGGTCCGGGTCGAAAATCAGCCCCAGCATTTT.

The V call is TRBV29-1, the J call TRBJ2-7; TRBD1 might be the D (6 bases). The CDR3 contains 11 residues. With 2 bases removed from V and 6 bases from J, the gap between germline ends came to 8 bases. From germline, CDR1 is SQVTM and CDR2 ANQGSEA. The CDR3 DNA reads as TGCAGCGTTGAACTCAGGGGCGAGCAGTACTTC. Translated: CSVELRGEQYF.

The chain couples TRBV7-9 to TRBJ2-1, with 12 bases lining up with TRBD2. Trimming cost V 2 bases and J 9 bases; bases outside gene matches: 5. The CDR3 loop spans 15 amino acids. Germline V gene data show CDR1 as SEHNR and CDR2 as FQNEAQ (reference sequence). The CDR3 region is CASSLTSGRFSEQFF. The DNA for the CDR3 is TGTGCCAGCAGCTTAACTAGCGGGAGGTTTTCTGAGCAGTTCTTC.

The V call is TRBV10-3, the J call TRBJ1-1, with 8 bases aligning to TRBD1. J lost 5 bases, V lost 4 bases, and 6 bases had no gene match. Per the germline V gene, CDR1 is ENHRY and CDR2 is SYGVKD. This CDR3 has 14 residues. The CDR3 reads CAISAYRGRTEAFF. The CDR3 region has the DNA TGTGCCATCAGTGCTTACAGGGGGAGGACTGAAGCTTTCTTT.

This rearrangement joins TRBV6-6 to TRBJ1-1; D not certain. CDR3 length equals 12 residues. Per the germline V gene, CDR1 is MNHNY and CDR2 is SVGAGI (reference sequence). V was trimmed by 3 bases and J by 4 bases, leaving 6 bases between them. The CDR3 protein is CASSYAATEAFF. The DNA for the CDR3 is TGTGCCAGCAGTTATGCTGCCACTGAAGCTTTCTTT.

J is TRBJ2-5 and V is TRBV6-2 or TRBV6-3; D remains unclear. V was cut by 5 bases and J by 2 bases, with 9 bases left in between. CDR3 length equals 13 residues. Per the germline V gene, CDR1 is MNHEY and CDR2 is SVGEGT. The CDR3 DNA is TGTGCCAGCAGTACGACACGTCAAGAGACCCAGTACTTC. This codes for CASSTTRQETQYF.

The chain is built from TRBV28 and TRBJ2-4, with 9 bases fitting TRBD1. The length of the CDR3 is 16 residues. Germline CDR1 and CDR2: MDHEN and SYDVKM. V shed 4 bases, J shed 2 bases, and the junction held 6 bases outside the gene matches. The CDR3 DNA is TGTGCCAGCAGTTCTCCGGGACAGGGCACCAAAAACATTCAGTACTTC. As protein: CASSSPGQGTKNIQYF.

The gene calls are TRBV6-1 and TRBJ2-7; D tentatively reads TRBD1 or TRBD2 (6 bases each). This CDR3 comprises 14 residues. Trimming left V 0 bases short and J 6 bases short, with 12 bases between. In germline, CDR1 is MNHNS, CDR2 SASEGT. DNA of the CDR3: TGTGCCAGCAGTGAAGCCCCCGGGGGCGGCGAGCAGTACTTC. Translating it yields CASSEAPGGGEQYF.

The CDR3 sequence is CATSDLPGLAVNNEQFF. In DNA, the CDR3 is TGTGCCACCAGTGATTTACCGGGACTAGCGGTAAACAATGAGCAGTTCTTC. The chain uses TRBV24-1 and TRBJ2-1; 11 nucleotides match TRBD2. Germline V CDR1 and CDR2: KGHDR, SFDVKD. The CDR3 totals 17 residues. Trimming cost V 1 base and J 5 bases; bases outside gene matches: 6.

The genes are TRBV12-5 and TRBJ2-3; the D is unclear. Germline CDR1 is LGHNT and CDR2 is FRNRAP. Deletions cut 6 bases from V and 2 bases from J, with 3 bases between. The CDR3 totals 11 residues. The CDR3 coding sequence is TGTGCTAGTGGCCACACAGATACGCAGTATTTT. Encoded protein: CASGHTDTQYF. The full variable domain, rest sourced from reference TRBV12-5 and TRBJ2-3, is DARVTQTPRHKVTEMGQEVTMRCQPILGHNTVFWYRQTMMQGLELLAYFRNRAPLDDSGMPKDRFSAEMPDATLATLKIQPSEPRDSAVYFCASGHTDTQYFGPGTRLTVL.

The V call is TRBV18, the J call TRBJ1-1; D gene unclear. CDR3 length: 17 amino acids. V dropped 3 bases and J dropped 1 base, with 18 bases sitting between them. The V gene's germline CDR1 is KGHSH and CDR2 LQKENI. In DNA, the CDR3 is TGTGCCAGCTCACCTACAACGGGATGGATGGCGAACACTGAAGCTTTCTTT. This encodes CASSPTTGWMANTEAFF.

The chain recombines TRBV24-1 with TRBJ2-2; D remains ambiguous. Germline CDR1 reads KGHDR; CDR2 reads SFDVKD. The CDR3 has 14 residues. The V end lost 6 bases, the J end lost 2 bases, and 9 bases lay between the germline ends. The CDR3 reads CATSFPGNTGELFF. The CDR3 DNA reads TGTGCCACCAGTTTCCCAGGTAACACCGGGGAGCTGTTTTTT.

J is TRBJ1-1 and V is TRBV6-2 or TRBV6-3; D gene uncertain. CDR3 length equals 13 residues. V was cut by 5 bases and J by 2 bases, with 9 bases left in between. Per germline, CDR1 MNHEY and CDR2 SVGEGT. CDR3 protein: CASSPAENTEAFF. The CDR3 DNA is TGTGCCAGCAGTCCGGCGGAAAACACTGAAGCTTTCTTT.

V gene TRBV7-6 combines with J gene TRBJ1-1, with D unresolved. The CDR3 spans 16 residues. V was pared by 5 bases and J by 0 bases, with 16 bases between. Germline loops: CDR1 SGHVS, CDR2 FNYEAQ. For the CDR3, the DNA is TGTGCCAGCAGCCCAATCGCTCGGCTTTTGAACACTGAAGCTTTCTTT. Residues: CASSPIARLLNTEAFF.

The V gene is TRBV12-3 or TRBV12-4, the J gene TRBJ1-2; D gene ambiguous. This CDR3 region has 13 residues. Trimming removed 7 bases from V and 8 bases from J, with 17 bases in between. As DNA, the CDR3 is TGTGCCAGCACCAATTTCCCTGAGAAGGGCTACACCTTC. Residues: CASTNFPEKGYTF.